The text below deals with one T cell receptor (beta chain). Its antigen is as yet unknown. The data were obtained in a study of PD-1 blockade in classical Hodgkin lymphoma. Germline V gives CDR1 SNHLY, CDR2 FYNNEI. The V end was cut by 6 bases, the J end by 4 bases, with 9 bases between. The CDR3 has 12 amino acids. The patients all showed relapse after autologous stem cell transplantation, while their brentuximab vedotin exposure varied. CD4+ T cells were purified from thawed PBMCs by magnetic negative selection. TCRdb's copy holds only in-frame clones and misses some; the assay was immunoSEQ multiplex PCR. Of tens of thousands of clones listed, 65% to 80% were seen once; the top ten hold less than 2.5%. Study conclusions and caveats: CD8+ TCR diversity did not rise significantly by C4D1, unlike CD4+. Newly diagnosed patients reportedly trailed healthy donors in baseline TCR diversity. Partial responders and progressors had significantly lower baseline TCR diversity.

The source material was CD4+ T cells from blood, sampled at baseline. The sequence derives from a human donor with classical Hodgkin lymphoma. The genes are TRBV2 and TRBJ1-2; D ambiguous. CDR3 nucleotides: TGTGCCAGCAGCGAGACGGCCTATGGCTACACCTTC. Residues: CASSETAYGYTF.